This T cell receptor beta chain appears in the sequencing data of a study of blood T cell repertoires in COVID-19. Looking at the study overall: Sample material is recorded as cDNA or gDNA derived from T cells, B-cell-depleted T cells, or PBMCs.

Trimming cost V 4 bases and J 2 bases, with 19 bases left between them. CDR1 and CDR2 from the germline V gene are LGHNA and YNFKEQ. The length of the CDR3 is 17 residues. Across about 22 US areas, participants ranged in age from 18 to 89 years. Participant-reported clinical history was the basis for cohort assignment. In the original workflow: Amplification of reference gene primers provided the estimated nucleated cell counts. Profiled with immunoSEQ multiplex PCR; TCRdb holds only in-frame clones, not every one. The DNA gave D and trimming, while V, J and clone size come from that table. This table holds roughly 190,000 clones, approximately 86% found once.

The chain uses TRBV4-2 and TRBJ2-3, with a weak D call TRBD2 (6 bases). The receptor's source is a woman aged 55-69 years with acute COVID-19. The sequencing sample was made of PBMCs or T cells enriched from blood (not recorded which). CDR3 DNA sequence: TGTGCCAGCAGCCCTAAGGGTGTGGGAGGCGACACAGATACGCAGTATTTT. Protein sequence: CASSPKGVGGDTDTQYF.